A single sample is the source of the 4 T cell receptor beta chains below, sequenced in a study of neurological immune-mediated disorders. TCRdb used MiXCR to reprocess the 5' RACE reads, holding one entry per CDR3 protein. The sample records more than 45,000 distinct CDR3 sequences, about 2.5% being singletons. Sequenced input: PBMCs. These receptor sequences come from a man between 50 and 59 years old with multiple sclerosis.

At least ten counts were recorded for this clonotype. V gene TRBV7-2 combines with J gene TRBJ1-6; TRBD1 might be the D (5 bases). CDR3 length: 15 residues. V was trimmed by 2 bases and J by 8 bases, leaving 13 bases between them. Germline CDR1 is SGHTA and CDR2 is FQGNSA. In DNA, the CDR3 is TGTGCCAGCAGCTTAACGCAGGGTTCGGATTCACCCCTCCACTTT. Amino acid sequence: CASSLTQGSDSPLHF.

At least ten counts were recorded for this clonotype. The chain uses TRBV30 and TRBJ1-1, with D perhaps matching TRBD1 (6 bases). The length of the CDR3 is 12 residues. Germline CDR1 reads GTSNPN; CDR2 reads SVGIG (reference sequence). V shed 8 bases and J shed 6 bases, with 16 bases lying between them. In DNA form, the CDR3 reads TGTGCCGGCGCAGGGGCCAGCCCTGAAGCTTTCTTT. Translating it yields CAGAGASPEAFF.

This clonotype was detected many times. This rearrangement joins TRBV20-1 to TRBJ2-2; 8 positions agree with TRBD2. CDR3 length: 15 residues. Germline values: CDR1 DFQATT, CDR2 SNEGSKA (reference sequence). The V segment lost 2 bases and the J segment 4 bases; nucleotides outside the gene matches: 6. The CDR3 DNA is TGCAGTGCTAGAAAGACTAGCGTCGTCACCGGGGAGCTGTTTTTT. Translation gives CSARKTSVVTGELFF.

This clonotype was seen repeatedly, ten times or more. The chain recombines TRBV7-2 with TRBJ2-1, with 7 bases fitting TRBD1. The CDR3 has 16 residues. Germline CDR1 is SGHTA and CDR2 is FQGNSA. Unmatched junction bases numbered 6, after V lost 0 bases and J lost 4 bases. The CDR3 reads CASSLAAGGVYNEQFF. The CDR3, as DNA: TGTGCCAGCAGCTTAGCGGCAGGGGGAGTTTACAATGAGCAGTTCTTC.